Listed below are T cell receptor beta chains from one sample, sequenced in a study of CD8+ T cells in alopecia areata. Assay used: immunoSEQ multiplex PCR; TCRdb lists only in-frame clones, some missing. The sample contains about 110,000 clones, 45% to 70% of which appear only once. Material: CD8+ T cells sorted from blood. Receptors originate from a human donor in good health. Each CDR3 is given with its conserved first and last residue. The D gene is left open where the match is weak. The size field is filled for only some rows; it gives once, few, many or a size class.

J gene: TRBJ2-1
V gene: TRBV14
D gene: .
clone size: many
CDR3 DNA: TGTGCCAGCAGCCAGAGCGGCAGGGGTGGCCATCTGGATGAGCAGTTCTTC
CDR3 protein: CASSQSGRGGHLDEQFF

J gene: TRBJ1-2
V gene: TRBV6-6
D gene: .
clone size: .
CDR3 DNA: TGTGCCAGCAGTTATCCCGGGTACTATGGCTACACCTTC
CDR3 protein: CASSYPGYYGYTF

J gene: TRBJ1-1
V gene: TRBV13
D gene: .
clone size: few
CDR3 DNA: TGTGCCAGCAGCTTATTGTGGTACACTGAAGCTTTCTTT
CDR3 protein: CASSLLWYTEAFF

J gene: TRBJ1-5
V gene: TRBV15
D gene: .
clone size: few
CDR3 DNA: TGTGCCACCACCCAGACCCGAGGCAATCAGCCCCAGCATTTT
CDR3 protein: CATTQTRGNQPQHF

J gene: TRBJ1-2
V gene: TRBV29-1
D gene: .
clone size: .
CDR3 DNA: TGCAGCGTTGTCAGGACTTCCGACGGAGGCTACACCTTC
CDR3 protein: CSVVRTSDGGYTF

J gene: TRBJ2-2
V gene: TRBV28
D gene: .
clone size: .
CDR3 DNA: TGTGCCAGCAGCCCGTCGGGGGTTGGCACCGGGGAGCTGTTTTTT
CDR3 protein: CASSPSGVGTGELFF

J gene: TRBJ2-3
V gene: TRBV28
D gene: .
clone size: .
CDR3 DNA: TGTGCCAGCAGTCCAACAGGGACTAGCACAGATACGCAGTATTTT
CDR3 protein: CASSPTGTSTDTQYF

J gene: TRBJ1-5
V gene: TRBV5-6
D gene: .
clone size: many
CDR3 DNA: TGTGCCAGCAGCTTCGGTGGGGCTAGCAATCAGCCCCAGCATTTT
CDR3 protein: CASSFGGASNQPQHF

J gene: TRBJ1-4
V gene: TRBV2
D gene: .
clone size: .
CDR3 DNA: TGTGCCAGCAGTGAAGGGATGGGAGAGAAACTGTTTTTT
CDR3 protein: CASSEGMGEKLFF

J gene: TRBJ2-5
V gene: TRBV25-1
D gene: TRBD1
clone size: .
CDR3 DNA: TGTGCCAGCAGTGCCGGACAGGGCCAGGAGACCCAGTACTTC
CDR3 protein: CASSAGQGQETQYF

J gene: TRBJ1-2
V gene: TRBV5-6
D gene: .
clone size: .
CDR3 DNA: TGTGCCAGCAGCTTGGCGCAGTCCTATGGCTACACCTTC
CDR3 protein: CASSLAQSYGYTF

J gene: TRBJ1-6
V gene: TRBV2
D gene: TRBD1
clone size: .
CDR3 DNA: TGTGCCAGCAGTGAAATGACAGGGGAGTTTGTTGGGTCACCCCTCCACTTT
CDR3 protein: CASSEMTGEFVGSPLHF

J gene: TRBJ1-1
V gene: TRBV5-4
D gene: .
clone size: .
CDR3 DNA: TGTGCCAGCAGCGCCCCCCAACAGACAATGAACACTGAAGCTTTCTTT
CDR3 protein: CASSAPQQTMNTEAFF

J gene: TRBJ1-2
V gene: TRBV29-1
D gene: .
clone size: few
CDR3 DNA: TGCAGCGTTGTAACTAGCGGTGGCTACACCTTC
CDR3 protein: CSVVTSGGYTF

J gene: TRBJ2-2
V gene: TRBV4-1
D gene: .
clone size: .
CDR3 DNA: TGCGCCAGCAGCCAAGTATCCGTCTTGTTCGGGGAGCTGTTTTTT
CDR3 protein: CASSQVSVLFGELFF

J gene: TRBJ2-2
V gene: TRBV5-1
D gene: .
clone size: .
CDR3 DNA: TGCGCCAGCAGCTTAACAGGGACCACCGGGGAGCTGTTTTTT
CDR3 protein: CASSLTGTTGELFF

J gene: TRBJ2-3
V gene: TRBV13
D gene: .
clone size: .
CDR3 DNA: TGTGCCAGCAGCCGCGAAGGGGACTCTTCGCCACCAGATACGCAGTATTTT
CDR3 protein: CASSREGDSSPPDTQYF

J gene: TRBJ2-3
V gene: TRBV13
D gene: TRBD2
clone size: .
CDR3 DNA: TGTGCCAGCAGCTTTTCGGGAGGTGGGGGACCGCCCACAGATACGCAGTATTTT
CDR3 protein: CASSFSGGGGPPTDTQYF

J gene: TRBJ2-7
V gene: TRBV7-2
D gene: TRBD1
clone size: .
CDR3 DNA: TGTGCCAGCAGCTTATGGACAGGGGTTCCCCACGAGCAGTACTTC
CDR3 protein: CASSLWTGVPHEQYF

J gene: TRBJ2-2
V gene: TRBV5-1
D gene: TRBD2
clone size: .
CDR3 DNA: TGCGCCAGCAGCGGCCCCGGGACTAGCACCGGGGAGCTGTTTTTT
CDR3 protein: CASSGPGTSTGELFF

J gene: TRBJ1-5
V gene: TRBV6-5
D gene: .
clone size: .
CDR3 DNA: TGTGCCAGCAGTTACGTTTGGGGGTCGCAGCCCCAGCATTTT
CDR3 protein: CASSYVWGSQPQHF

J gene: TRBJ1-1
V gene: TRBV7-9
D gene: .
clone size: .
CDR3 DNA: TGTGCCAGCAGCCCAAAGATGCAAGACCTTGAAGCTTTCTTT
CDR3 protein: CASSPKMQDLEAFF

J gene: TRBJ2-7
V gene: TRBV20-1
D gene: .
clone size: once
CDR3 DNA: TGCAGTGCTCGACGACAGGACGAGCAGTACTTC
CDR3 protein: CSARRQDEQYF

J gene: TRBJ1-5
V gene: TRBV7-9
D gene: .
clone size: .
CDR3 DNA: TGTGCCAGCAGCTGGATATTTCAGCCCCAGCATTTT
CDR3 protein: CASSWIFQPQHF

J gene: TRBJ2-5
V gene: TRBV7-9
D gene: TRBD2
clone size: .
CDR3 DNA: TGTGCCAGCTCCCTCCGCCACCCGGGGGGTCAAGAGACCCAGTACTTC
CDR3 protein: CASSLRHPGGQETQYF

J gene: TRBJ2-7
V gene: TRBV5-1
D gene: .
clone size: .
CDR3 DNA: TGCGCCAGCAGCTTCCGAAGCGAGAGCTCCTACGAGCAGTACTTC
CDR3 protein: CASSFRSESSYEQYF

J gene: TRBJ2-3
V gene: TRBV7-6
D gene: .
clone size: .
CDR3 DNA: TGTGCCAGCAGCTTTTCAGGGCCTAGCACAGATACGCAGTATTTT
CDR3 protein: CASSFSGPSTDTQYF

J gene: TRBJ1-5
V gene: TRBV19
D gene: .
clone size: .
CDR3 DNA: TGTGCCAGTAGTACCCGGGACACGGGTCATCAGCCCCAGCATTTT
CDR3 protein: CASSTRDTGHQPQHF

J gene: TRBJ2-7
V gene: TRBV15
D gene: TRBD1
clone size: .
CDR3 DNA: TGTGCCACCAGCAGAGGCCAAGGGGGCCGCTACGAGCAGTACTTC
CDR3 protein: CATSRGQGGRYEQYF

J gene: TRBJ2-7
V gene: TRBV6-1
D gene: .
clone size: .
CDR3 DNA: TGTGCCAGCAGACTCCGAAACGAGCAGTACTTC
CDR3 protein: CASRLRNEQYF

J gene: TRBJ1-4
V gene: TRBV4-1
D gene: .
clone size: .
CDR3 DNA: TGCGCCAGCAGCCAAGATATGGGGGAAAAACTGTTTTTT
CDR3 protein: CASSQDMGEKLFF